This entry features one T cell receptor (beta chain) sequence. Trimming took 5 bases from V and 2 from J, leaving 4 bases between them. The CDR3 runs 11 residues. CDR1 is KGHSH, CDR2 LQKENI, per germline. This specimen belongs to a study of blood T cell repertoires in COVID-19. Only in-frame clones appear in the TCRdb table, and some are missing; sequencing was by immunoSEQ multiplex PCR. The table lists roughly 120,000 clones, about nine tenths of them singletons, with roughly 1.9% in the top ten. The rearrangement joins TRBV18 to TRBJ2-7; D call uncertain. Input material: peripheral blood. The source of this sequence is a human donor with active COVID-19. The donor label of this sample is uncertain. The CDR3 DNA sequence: TGTGCCAGCTCAGAGACCTACGAGCAGTACTTC. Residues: CASSETYEQYF.